This is a list of T cell receptor beta chains from one sample in a study of memory CD4+ T cells and cytomegalovirus serostatus. This table comes from immunoSEQ multiplex PCR, and its TCRdb copy is limited to in-frame clones, with some not included. The sample lists some 95,000 clones; 75% to 85% were seen once. Sequencing input: memory CD4+ T cells from blood. The source is an adult in good health and CMV-seropositive. CDR3s include the opening cysteine and the closing phenylalanine or tryptophan. The D gene is left open where the match is weak. Clone sizes are given selectively: once, few, many, or a class where the clone is expanded.

>-|TRBJ1-2|TRBV5-5|-
CASSFSRSYGYTF
TGTGCCAGCAGCTTCAGCAGAAGCTATGGCTACACCTTC
>once|TRBJ2-1|TRBV28|TRBD1
CASTGTETYNEQFF
TGTGCTTCGACCGGGACAGAAACTTACAATGAGCAGTTCTTC
>-|TRBJ1-2|TRBV11-3|-
CASSPFPYVEREGRGGYTF
TGTGCCAGCAGCCCCTTTCCTTACGTTGAGCGGGAGGGGAGAGGTGGCTACACCTTC
>once|TRBJ2-6|TRBV19|TRBD1
CASSIVGRTGASGANVLTF
TGTGCCAGTAGTATAGTTGGTAGGACAGGGGCCTCTGGGGCCAACGTCCTGACTTTC
>-|TRBJ1-1|TRBV10-1|-
CASSGTSGVWTEAFF
TGCGCCAGCAGTGGAACTTCAGGTGTTTGGACTGAAGCTTTCTTT
>-|TRBJ2-7|TRBV18|-
CASSPGGPGEQYF
TGTGCCAGCTCACCAGGGGGGCCGGGCGAGCAGTACTTC
>-|TRBJ1-2|TRBV28|-
CASSFGYGYTF
TGTGCCAGCAGTTTCGGGTATGGCTACACCTTC
>-|TRBJ1-3|TRBV28|-
CASSLGNRRGPGNTIYF
TGTGCCAGCAGTTTAGGTAATAGGAGGGGACCTGGAAACACCATATATTTT
>few|TRBJ1-2|TRBV11-1|TRBD1
CASSYRDRRYGYTF
TGTGCCAGCAGCTACAGGGACAGGCGGTATGGCTACACCTTC
>-|TRBJ1-5|TRBV28|-
CASLVENQPQHF
TGTGCCAGCCTGGTTGAGAATCAGCCCCAGCATTTT
>-|TRBJ1-6|TRBV7-2|TRBD1
CASSLVGQGGNSPLHF
TGTGCCAGCAGCCTTGTGGGACAGGGGGGAAATTCACCCCTCCACTTT
>-|TRBJ2-1|TRBV28|TRBD2
CASSTRLAGGFYNEQFF
TGTGCCAGCAGTACCCGACTAGCGGGTGGTTTCTACAATGAGCAGTTCTTC
>-|TRBJ2-5|TRBV5-1|-
CASSLGTAETQYF
TGCGCCAGCAGCTTAGGGACGGCGGAGACCCAGTACTTC
>once|TRBJ2-5|TRBV7-2|TRBD2
CASSLGLPPETQYF
TGTGCCAGCAGCTTGGGACTACCCCCCGAGACCCAGTACTTC
>-|TRBJ1-5|TRBV4-1|-
CASSPSPNYSNQPQHF
TGCGCCAGCAGCCCGTCACCAAACTATAGCAATCAGCCCCAGCATTTT
>-|TRBJ2-1|TRBV19|-
CASKTEHSSSYNEQFF
TGTGCCAGTAAAACTGAACACTCGAGCTCCTACAATGAGCAGTTCTTC
>-|TRBJ1-5|TRBV21-1|-
CASSKVRSGTYSNQPQHF
TGTGCCAGCAGCAAAGTGCGTTCGGGAACGTATAGCAATCAGCCCCAGCATTTT
>-|TRBJ2-1|TRBV7-3|-
CASSTNRENEQFF
TGTGCCAGCAGCACAAACAGAGAAAATGAGCAGTTCTTC
>-|TRBJ2-2|TRBV7-2|-
CASSLRRYTTNTGELFF
TGTGCCAGCAGCTTACGACGCTATACTACGAACACCGGGGAGCTGTTTTTT
>-|TRBJ2-2|TRBV4-3|-
CASSQASGVGTGELFF
TGCGCCAGCAGCCAAGCCTCAGGGGTAGGCACCGGGGAGCTGTTTTTT
>-|TRBJ2-1|TRBV28|-
CASKEGQTNEQFF
TGTGCCAGCAAAGAGGGACAAACTAATGAGCAGTTCTTC
>-|TRBJ2-3|TRBV6-6|TRBD2
CASSSGGTAGDTQYF
TGTGCCAGCAGTTCCGGGGGGACTGCTGGGGATACGCAGTATTTT
>once|TRBJ2-1|TRBV4-3|TRBD2
CASSQPGDQREGVRSNEQFF
TGCGCCAGCAGCCAACCAGGAGATCAGCGGGAGGGGGTTAGGTCCAATGAGCAGTTCTTC
>once|TRBJ2-3|TRBV13|TRBD2
CASSVGTSDTDTQYF
TGTGCCAGCAGCGTCGGGACTAGCGACACAGATACGCAGTATTTT
>-|TRBJ2-2|TRBV18|TRBD1
CASSLGQYTGELFF
TGTGCCAGCTCACTGGGACAGTACACCGGGGAGCTGTTTTTT
>-|TRBJ2-5|TRBV28|TRBD1
CASSTTGAGQETQYF
TGTGCCAGCAGTACAACAGGGGCGGGTCAAGAGACCCAGTACTTC
>-|TRBJ1-5|TRBV28|-
CASSLRVNQPQHF
TGTGCCAGCAGTTTACGTGTCAATCAGCCCCAGCATTTT
>few|TRBJ2-5|TRBV6-6|TRBD1
CASREQGSETQYF
TGTGCCAGCAGGGAACAGGGGAGCGAGACCCAGTACTTC
>-|TRBJ2-5|TRBV7-9|TRBD2
CASSRTSGGWETQYF
TGTGCCAGCAGCCGGACTAGCGGGGGTTGGGAGACCCAGTACTTC
>few|TRBJ2-5|TRBV5-1|-
CASSLNGRREETQYF
TGCGCCAGCAGCTTGAACGGGAGACGGGAAGAGACCCAGTACTTC
>once|TRBJ1-1|TRBV7-9|-
CASSLAGSRGTEAFF
TGTGCCAGCAGCTTAGCGGGGAGTAGGGGCACTGAAGCTTTCTTT
>-|TRBJ2-5|TRBV27|TRBD1
CASSHRQGRETQYF
TGTGCCAGCAGTCACCGACAGGGCAGGGAGACCCAGTACTTC
>-|TRBJ1-2|TRBV28|TRBD1
CASSTRTGGDYGYTF
TGTGCCAGCAGTACTAGGACAGGGGGCGACTATGGCTACACCTTC